This T cell receptor (beta chain) was recovered during a study of T cell responses to AZD1222 COVID-19 vaccine. Trimming stripped 0 bases from V and 5 bases from J, with 17 bases between. Germline-derived CDR1 and CDR2 are MGHRA and YSYEKL. The length of the CDR3 is 16 residues. Repertoires were generated with immunoSEQ multiplex PCR, while TCRdb's copy carries only in-frame clones and drops some. The sample includes approximately 150,000 clones, more than 80% of them seen just once. Sequencing was performed on peripheral blood, taken on day 0 of AZD1222 vaccination. The rearrangement joins TRBV4-1 to TRBJ2-7; D may be TRBD2 (6 bases). The clonotype was recovered from an adult in good health. In DNA, the CDR3 is TGCGCCAGCAGCCAAGATCCGGGGCGGGACCCCCACGAGCAGTACTTC. Residues: CASSQDPGRDPHEQYF.